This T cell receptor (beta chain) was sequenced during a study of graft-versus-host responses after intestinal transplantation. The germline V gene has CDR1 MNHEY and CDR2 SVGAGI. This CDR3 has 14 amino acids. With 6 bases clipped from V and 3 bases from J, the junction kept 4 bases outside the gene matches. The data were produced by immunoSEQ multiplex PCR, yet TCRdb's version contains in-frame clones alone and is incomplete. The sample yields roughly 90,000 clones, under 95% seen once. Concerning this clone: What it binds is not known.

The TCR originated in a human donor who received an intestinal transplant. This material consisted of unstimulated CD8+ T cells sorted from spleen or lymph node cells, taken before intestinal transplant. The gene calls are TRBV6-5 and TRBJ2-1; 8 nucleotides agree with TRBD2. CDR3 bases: TGTGCCAGCAGGGATAGCGGGGACTACAATGAGCAGTTCTTC. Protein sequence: CASRDSGDYNEQFF.